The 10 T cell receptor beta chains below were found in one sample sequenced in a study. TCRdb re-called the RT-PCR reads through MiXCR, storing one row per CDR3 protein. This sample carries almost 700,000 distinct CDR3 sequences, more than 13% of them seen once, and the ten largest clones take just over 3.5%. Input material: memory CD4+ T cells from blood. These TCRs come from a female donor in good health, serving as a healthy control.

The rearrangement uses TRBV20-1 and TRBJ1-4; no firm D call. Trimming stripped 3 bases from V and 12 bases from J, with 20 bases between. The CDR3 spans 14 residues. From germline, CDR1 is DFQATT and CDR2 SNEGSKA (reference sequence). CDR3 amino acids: CSARGWQEKDELFF. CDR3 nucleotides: TGCAGTGCTAGGGGTTGGCAGGAGAAGGACGAACTGTTTTTT.

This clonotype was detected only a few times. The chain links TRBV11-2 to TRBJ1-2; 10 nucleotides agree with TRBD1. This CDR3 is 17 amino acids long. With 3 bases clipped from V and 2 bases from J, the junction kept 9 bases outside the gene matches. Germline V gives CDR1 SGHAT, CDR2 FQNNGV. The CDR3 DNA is TGTGCCAGCAGCTTCTCTTCCCGGGGACAGGGGAACTATGGCTACACCTTC. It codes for CASSFSSRGQGNYGYTF.

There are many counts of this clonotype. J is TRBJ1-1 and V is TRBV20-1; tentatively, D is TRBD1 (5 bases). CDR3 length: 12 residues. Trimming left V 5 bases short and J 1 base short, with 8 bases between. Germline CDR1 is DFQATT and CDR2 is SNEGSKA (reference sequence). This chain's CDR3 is CSAPDRNTEAFF. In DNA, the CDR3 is TGCAGTGCTCCCGACAGGAACACTGAAGCTTTCTTT.

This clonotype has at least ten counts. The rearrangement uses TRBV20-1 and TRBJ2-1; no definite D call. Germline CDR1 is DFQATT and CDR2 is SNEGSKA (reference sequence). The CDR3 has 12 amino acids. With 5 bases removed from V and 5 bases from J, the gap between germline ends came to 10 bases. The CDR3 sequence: CSAPSTNNEQFF. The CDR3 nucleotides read TGCAGTGCTCCCAGCACCAACAATGAGCAGTTCTTC.

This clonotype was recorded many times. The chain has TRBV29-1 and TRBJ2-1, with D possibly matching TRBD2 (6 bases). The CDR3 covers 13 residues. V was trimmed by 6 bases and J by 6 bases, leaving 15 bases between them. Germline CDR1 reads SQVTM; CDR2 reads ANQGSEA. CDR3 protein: CSVVRDSVNEQFF. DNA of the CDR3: TGCAGCGTAGTCCGGGACTCAGTCAATGAGCAGTTCTTC.

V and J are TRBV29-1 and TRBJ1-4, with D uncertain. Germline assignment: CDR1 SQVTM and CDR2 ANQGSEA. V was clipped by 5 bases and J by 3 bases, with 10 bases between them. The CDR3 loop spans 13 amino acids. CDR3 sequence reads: CSVLAHPNEKLFF. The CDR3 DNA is TGCAGCGTTCTAGCGCACCCTAATGAAAAACTGTTTTTT.

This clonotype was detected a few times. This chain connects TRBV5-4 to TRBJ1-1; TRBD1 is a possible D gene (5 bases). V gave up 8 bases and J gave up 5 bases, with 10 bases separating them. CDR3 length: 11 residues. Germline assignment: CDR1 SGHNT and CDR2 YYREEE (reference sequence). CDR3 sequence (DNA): TGTGCCAGTGGACAAACGACTGAAGCTTTCTTT. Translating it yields CASGQTTEAFF. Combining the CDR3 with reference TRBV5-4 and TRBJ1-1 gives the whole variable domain ETGVTQSPTHLIKTRGQQVTLRCSSQSGHNTVSWYQQALGQGPQFIFQYYREEENGRGNFPPRFSGLQFPNYSSELNVNALELDDSALYLCASGQTTEAFFGQGTRLTVV.

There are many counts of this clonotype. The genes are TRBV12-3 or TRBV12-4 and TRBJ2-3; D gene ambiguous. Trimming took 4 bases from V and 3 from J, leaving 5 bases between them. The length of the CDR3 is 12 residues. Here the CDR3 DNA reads TGTGCCAGCAGTTGGTCGACAGATACGCAGTATTTT. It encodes CASSWSTDTQYF.

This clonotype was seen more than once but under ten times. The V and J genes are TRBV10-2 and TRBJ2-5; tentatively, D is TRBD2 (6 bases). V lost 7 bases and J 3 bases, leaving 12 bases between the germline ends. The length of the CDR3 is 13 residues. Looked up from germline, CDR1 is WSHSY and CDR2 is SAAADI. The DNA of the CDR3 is TGCGCCAGCAAATCGGGGGTCAAAGAGACCCAGTACTTC. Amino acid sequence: CASKSGVKETQYF.

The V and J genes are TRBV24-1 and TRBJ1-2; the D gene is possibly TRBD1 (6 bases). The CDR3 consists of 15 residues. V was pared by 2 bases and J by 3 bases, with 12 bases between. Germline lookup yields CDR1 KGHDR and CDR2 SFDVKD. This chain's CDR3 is CATSDSTGNDYGYTF. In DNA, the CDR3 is TGTGCCACCAGTGATTCGACAGGCAATGACTATGGCTACACCTTC.